One T cell receptor beta chain is described in this entry. The antigen remains undetermined. Version v3.0 of the immunoSEQ assay ran at survey level. Clones were sequenced by immunoSEQ multiplex PCR, and TCRdb holds only the in-frame ones, with some missing. The sample has 25,000 to 30,000 clones, approximately 78% seen once. The data stem from a study of long-term antiretroviral therapy in people with HIV. In the study overall: The study's earliest collections predate the 2015 immediate-ART recommendation by about a decade. Study-wide findings and caveats: Diversity remained lower than transplant donor controls, even though it increased after ART.

Germline V CDR1 and CDR2: SEHNR, FQNEAQ (reference sequence). The CDR3 is made up of 13 amino acids. The V and J ends lost 1 base and 6 bases respectively, with 10 bases between them. The chain uses TRBV7-9 and TRBJ2-7; TRBD1 is a possible D gene (5 bases). The material was unsorted PBMCs, obtained 3 years after starting antiretroviral therapy. The receptor was derived from a man in his forties with HIV. DNA for the CDR3: TGTGCCAGCAGCTTAGATTCAGGGCGCGAGCAGTACTTC. Translating it yields CASSLDSGREQYF.